The clone carrying this T cell receptor (beta chain) was seen at least ten times. What it recognizes is unknown. These data are taken from a study of T cell clonality in common variable immunodeficiency. Study-wide points: T cell subpopulation sequencing would be needed to explain CVID clonality.

Data came from immunoSEQ multiplex PCR; TCRdb stores just in-frame clones and leaves some out. The table records 50,000 to 60,000 clones without singletons, the ten largest covering 0.65% to 1%. This clonotype was obtained from a person aged 18 to 75 in good health. Source material: peripheral blood mononuclear cells.

The CDR3 bases that were read are TGCGCCAGCAGCATGACCCTAGCGGGAGATGGCGATGAG. As protein: CASSMTLAGDGDE. The complete CDR3 protein is CASSMTLAGDGDEQFF. V gene TRBV5-1 combines with J gene TRBJ2-1, with 10 bases that match TRBD2. From the germline J gene comes the end of the CDR3, since the read stops 3 residues before it. V was clipped by 4 bases and J by 8 bases; unmatched bases: 12. The length of the CDR3 is 16 residues. CDR1 SGHRS and CDR2 YFSETQ come from the germline V gene.